The subject of this entry is one T cell receptor (beta chain). Its cognate antigen is unknown. TCRdb's copy holds only in-frame clones and misses some; the assay was immunoSEQ multiplex PCR. The sample holds 55,000 to 60,000 clones, approximately 85% seen once. This sample is drawn from a study of T cell responses to AZD1222 COVID-19 vaccine. Findings of the study overall: Among AZD1222 vaccinees, only 5 to 7 were seropositive at baseline. Reports indicate that nearly half of spike-specific TCRs are directed at unmutated variant regions. Most donors were white British, females outnumbered males, and clonal diversity was possibly underestimated.

The specimen comprised peripheral blood, sampled on day 0 of MenACWY control vaccination. The sequence derives from an adult in good health.

In DNA form, the CDR3 reads TGCGCCAGCAGCTCGGGACTAGCGAACGAGCAGTACTTC. Residues: CASSSGLANEQYF. The chain couples TRBV5-1 to TRBJ2-7, with 10 positions matching TRBD2. Trimming removed 3 bases from V and 5 bases from J; junction bases left unmatched: 2. Germline V CDR1 and CDR2: SGHRS, YFSETQ. The CDR3 has 13 amino acids.